The clone carrying this TCR beta chain has a count of ten or more. Time point denoted: newly diagnosed GD, antithyroid drugs for less than 3 months. Scientists built the TCR library using RNA that was extracted from PBMCs. These data are taken from a study of regulatory T cells in long-lasting Graves disease. Trimming took 2 bases from V and 4 from J; bases not matched to a gene: 3. The CDR3 totals 15 residues. Germline V gives CDR1 PRHDT, CDR2 FYEKMQ (reference sequence). Arm-PCR of CDR3 regions and iRepertoire HTBI primers were the basis on which TCR beta libraries were built. MiXCR, run by TCRdb on the multiplex PCR reads, gives a single entry per CDR3 protein. There are about 440,000 distinct CDR3 sequences in the sample; around 14% occur only once, and about a sixth lies in the top ten. These sequences were also reported in another study, on T cells in Graves' hyperthyroidism and ophthalmopathy.

This material consisted of peripheral blood mononuclear cells (PBMCs), taken at new diagnosis, from a patient treated with antithyroid drugs. The chain joins TRBV13 to TRBJ2-5, with 11 bases matching TRBD2. The sequence derives from a woman aged 30 to 39 with Graves disease. The CDR3 loop reads CASSLRGTSGETQYF. Here the CDR3 DNA reads TGTGCCAGCAGCTTAAGGGGGACTAGCGGAGAGACCCAGTACTTC.